This T cell receptor beta chain is from a study of cytomegalovirus exposure and HLA in healthy donors. The ends lost 0 bases at V and 7 bases at J; junction bases unmatched: 6. The CDR3 covers 15 residues. Germline CDR1 is KGHSH and CDR2 is LQKENI. PCR used 60 Vbeta primers and 13 Jbeta primers. The table came from immunoSEQ multiplex PCR; TCRdb's copy has only in-frame clones and leaves some out. The table includes fewer than 250,000 clones, approximately 78% detected once. Sequencing input: PBMCs. The rearrangement uses TRBV18 and TRBJ2-1; 7 nucleotides match TRBD2. The clonotype was recovered from a male donor in good health and CMV-seronegative. The CDR3 is CASSPPLASGNEQFF. CDR3 coding DNA: TGTGCCAGCTCACCACCACTAGCGAGCGGAAATGAGCAGTTCTTC.